This TCR beta chain comes out of a study of PD-1 blockade in mismatch repair-deficient tumors. General study findings and limits: About 5% of the roughly 150 peptide-expanded blood TCRs were also found in tumor.

Method: immunoSEQ multiplex PCR; TCRdb's copy keeps in-frame clones and lacks some. The sample lists about 10,000 clones, roughly 86% occurring once. V was clipped by 4 bases and J by 5 bases, with 12 bases between them. Germline CDR1 reads SGHAT; CDR2 reads FQNNGV. The CDR3 extends over 13 amino acids. Time point given: roughly 10-day in vitro stimulation with candidate neoantigen peptide 2. Each of about seven ELISpot-reactive candidate peptides was used for roughly 11-day stimulation. As concerns this clone: The antigen is undetermined.

The input for sequencing was cells cultured in vitro, taken from a patient treated with pembrolizumab. This TCR derives from an adult with mismatch repair-deficient cancer. The chain couples TRBV11-2 to TRBJ2-7; D gene uncertain. Here the CDR3 reads CASSYRAEDEQYF. The CDR3 coding sequence is TGTGCCAGCAGCTACCGGGCCGAGGACGAGCAGTACTTC.